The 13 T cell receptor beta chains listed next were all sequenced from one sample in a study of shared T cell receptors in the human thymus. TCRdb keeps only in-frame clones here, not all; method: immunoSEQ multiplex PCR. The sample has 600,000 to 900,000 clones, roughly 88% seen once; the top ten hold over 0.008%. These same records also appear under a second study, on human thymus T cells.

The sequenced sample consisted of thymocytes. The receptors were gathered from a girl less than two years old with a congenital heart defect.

The CDR3 protein is CASSLPGHGHEKETQYF. The DNA for the CDR3 is TGCGCCAGCAGCTTGCCGGGACACGGACACGAAAAAGAGACCCAGTACTTC. The chain recombines TRBV5-1 with TRBJ2-5, with D perhaps TRBD1 (6 bases). Germline loops: CDR1 SGHRS, CDR2 YFSETQ. Trimming removed 1 base at V and 3 bases at J, with 19 bases between. This CDR3 contains 17 residues.

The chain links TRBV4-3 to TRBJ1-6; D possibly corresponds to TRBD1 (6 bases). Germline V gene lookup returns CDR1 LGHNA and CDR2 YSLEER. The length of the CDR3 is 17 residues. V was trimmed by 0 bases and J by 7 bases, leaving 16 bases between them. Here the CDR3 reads CASSQESGALSNSPLHF. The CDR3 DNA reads TGCGCCAGCAGCCAAGAGTCAGGGGCACTCAGCAATTCACCCCTCCACTTT.

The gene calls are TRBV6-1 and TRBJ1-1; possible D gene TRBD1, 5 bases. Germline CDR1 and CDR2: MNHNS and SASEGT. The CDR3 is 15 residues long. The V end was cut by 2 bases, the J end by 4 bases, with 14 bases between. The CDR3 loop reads CASSESSMGRTEAFF. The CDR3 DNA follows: TGTGCCAGCAGTGAATCTAGTATGGGGCGCACTGAAGCTTTCTTT.

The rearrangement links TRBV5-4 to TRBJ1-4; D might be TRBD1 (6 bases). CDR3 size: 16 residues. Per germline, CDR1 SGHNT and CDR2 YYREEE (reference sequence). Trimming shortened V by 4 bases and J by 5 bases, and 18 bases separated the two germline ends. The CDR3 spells CASSPEPGQRNEKLFF. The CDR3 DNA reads TGTGCCAGCAGCCCCGAGCCCGGACAGCGGAATGAAAAACTGTTTTTT. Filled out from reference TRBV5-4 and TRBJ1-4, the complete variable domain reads ETGVTQSPTHLIKTRGQQVTLRCSSQSGHNTVSWYQQALGQGPQFIFQYYREEENGRGNFPPRFSGLQFPNYSSELNVNALELDDSALYLCASSPEPGQRNEKLFFGSGTQLSVL.

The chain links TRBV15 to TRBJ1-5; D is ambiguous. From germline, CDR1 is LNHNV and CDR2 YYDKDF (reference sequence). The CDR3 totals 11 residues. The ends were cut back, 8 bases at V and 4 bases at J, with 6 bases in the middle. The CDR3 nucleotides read TGTGCCACCGGCTTAAATCAGCCCCAGCATTTT. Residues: CATGLNQPQHF.

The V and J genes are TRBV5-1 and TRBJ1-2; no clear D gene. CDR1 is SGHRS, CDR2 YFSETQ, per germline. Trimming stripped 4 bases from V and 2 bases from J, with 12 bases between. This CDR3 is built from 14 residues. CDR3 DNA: TGCGCCAGCAGCCCGGTTGTAGCCAACTATGGCTACACCTTC. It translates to CASSPVVANYGYTF.

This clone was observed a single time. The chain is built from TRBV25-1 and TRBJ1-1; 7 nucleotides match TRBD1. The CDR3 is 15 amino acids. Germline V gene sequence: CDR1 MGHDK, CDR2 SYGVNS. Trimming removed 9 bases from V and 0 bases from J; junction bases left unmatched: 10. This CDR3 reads CASQGGGPMNTEAFF. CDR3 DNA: TGTGCCAGTCAAGGAGGGGGCCCCATGAACACTGAAGCTTTCTTT.

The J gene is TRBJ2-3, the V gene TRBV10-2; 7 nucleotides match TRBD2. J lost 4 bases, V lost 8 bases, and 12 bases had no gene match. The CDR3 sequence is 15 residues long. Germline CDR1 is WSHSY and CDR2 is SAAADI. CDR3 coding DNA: TGCGCCAGCTCACTATCGGGGGGATCTGCAGATACGCAGTATTTT. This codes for CASSLSGGSADTQYF.

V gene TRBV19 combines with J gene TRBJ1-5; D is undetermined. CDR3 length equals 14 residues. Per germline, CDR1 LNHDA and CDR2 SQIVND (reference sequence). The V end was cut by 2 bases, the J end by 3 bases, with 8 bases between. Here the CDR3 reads CASSIRGLNQPQHF. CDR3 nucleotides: TGTGCCAGTAGTATACGAGGCCTCAATCAGCCCCAGCATTTT.

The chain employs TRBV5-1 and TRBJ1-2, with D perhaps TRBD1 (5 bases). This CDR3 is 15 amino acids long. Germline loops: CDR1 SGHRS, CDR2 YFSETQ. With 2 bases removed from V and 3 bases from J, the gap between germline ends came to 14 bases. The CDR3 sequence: CASSLAQGKDYGYTF. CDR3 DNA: TGCGCCAGCAGCTTAGCGCAGGGAAAGGACTATGGCTACACCTTC.

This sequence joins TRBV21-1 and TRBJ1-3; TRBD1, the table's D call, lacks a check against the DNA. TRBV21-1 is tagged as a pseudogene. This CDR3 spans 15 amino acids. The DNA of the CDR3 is TGTGCCAGCAGCATAAATAACAGGGACGGAAACACCATATATTTT. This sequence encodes CASSINNRDGNTIYF.

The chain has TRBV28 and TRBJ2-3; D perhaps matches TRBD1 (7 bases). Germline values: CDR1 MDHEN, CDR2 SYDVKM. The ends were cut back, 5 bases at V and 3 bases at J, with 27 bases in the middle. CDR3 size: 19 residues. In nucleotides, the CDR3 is TGTGCCAGCAGTCCAGGGGGATTTAATTCCGGGAGAGGGACAGATACGCAGTATTTT. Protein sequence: CASSPGGFNSGRGTDTQYF.

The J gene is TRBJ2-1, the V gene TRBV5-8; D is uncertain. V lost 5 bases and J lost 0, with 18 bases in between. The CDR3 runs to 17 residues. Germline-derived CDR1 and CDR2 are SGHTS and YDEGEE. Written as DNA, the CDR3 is TGTGCCAGCAGTCGCCGACTGAAAACGAGCTCCTACAATGAGCAGTTCTTC. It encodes CASSRRLKTSSYNEQFF.